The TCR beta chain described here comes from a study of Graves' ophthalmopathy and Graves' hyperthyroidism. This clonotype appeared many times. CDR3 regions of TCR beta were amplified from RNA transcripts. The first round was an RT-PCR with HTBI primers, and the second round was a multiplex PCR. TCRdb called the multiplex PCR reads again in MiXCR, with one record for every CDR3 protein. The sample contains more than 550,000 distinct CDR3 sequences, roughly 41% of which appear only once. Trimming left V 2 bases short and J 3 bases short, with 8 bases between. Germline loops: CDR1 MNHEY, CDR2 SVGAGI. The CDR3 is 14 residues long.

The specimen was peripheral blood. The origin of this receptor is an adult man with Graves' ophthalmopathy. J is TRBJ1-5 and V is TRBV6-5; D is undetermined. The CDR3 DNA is TGTGCCAGCAGTTACGTCAATCTCAATCAGCCCCAGCATTTT. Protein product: CASSYVNLNQPQHF.